The 12 T cell receptor beta chains below all came from one sample that was sequenced in a study of vaccination effects on CD4 cells after COVID-19. The antigens of these receptors remain unknown. Profiled with immunoSEQ multiplex PCR; TCRdb holds only in-frame clones, not every one. Counted here are approximately 47,000 clones, about 70% occurring once; the ten biggest clones make up 12%. CD4+ T cell isolation took place after 10 days of culture. Source: CD4+ T cells from PBMCs cultured without peptide, taken before COVID-19 vaccination. The receptors were gathered from a human donor who had a prior SARS-CoV-2 infection.

The chain employs TRBV18 and TRBJ1-1, with 8 bases that match TRBD1. CDR1 is KGHSH, CDR2 LQKENI, per germline. Trimming took 3 bases from V and 3 from J; bases not matched to a gene: 3. This CDR3 region has 14 residues. In DNA form, the CDR3 reads TGTGCCAGCTCACCGCAGACAGGGGACACTGAAGCTTTCTTT. Protein: CASSPQTGDTEAFF.

The chain is built from TRBV13 and TRBJ2-3; TRBD1 agrees at 8 bases. Trimming at V came to 4 bases and at J to 2 bases, leaving 20 bases not matched to a gene. The CDR3 has 20 residues. Germline V gives CDR1 PRHDT, CDR2 FYEKMQ (reference sequence). The CDR3 DNA follows: TGTGCCAGCAGCTCAATCCCCAACTGGCCTTACAGGGGGGACACAGATACGCAGTATTTT. Translated: CASSSIPNWPYRGDTDTQYF.

This clone appeared once. This chain connects TRBV2 to TRBJ2-7; no clear D gene. This CDR3 is 15 amino acids long. CDR1 and CDR2 from the germline V gene are SNHLY and FYNNEI. V lost 7 bases to trimming and J lost 2 bases, with 18 bases between them. The CDR3 sequence: CASTPLGRNTYEQYF. CDR3 bases: TGTGCCAGCACCCCCTTAGGACGGAATACCTACGAGCAGTACTTC.

This clone has more than one count but fewer than ten. The J gene is TRBJ2-7, the V gene TRBV9; D remains unclear. Germline V gene sequence: CDR1 SGDLS, CDR2 YYNGEE. V lost 0 bases and J 2 bases, leaving 12 bases between the germline ends. The CDR3 consists of 15 residues. The CDR3 region is CASSVEGSAPYEQYF. DNA of the CDR3: TGTGCCAGCAGCGTAGAGGGCTCAGCCCCCTACGAGCAGTACTTC.

This chain connects TRBV3-1 (or the pseudogene TRBV3-2) to TRBJ2-3; no reliable D call. Germline V gene sequence: CDR1 LGHDT, CDR2 YNNKEL (reference sequence). The CDR3 runs 15 residues. Trimming left V 4 bases short and J 2 bases short, with 13 bases between. The CDR3 loop reads CASSRGHSNTDTQYF. CDR3 bases: TGTGCCAGCAGCCGTGGCCACAGTAACACAGATACGCAGTATTTT.

The chain is built from TRBV27 and TRBJ1-2, with 7 bases matching TRBD1. The V gene's germline CDR1 is MNHEY and CDR2 SMNVEV (reference sequence). The CDR3 runs to 13 residues. Germline trimming cut 4 bases from V and 2 bases from J; bases unmatched to any gene: 1. The CDR3, as DNA: TGTGCCAGCAGTTGGGACAGAAACTATGGCTACACCTTC. Amino acid sequence: CASSWDRNYGYTF.

This clone was counted only a few times. The chain recombines TRBV7-2 with TRBJ2-5; weak D call: TRBD1 (5 bases). The germline gives CDR1 SGHTA, CDR2 FQGNSA. Trimming pared 1 base from V and 0 bases from J, leaving 9 bases between. The CDR3 covers 15 residues. The DNA of the CDR3 is TGTGCCAGCAGCTTAGTAGGGGCCCACCAAGAGACCCAGTACTTC. Its translation is CASSLVGAHQETQYF. The full variable domain, rest sourced from reference TRBV7-2 and TRBJ2-5, is GAGVSQSPSNKVTEKGKDVELRCDPISGHTALYWYRQSLGQGLEFLIYFQGNSAPDKSGLPSDRFSAERTGGSVSTLTIQRTQQEDSAVYLCASSLVGAHQETQYFGPGTRLLVL.

The genes are TRBV7-2 and TRBJ2-7; D is ambiguous. V lost 5 bases, J lost 2 bases, and 10 bases lay in between. Germline CDR1 is SGHTA and CDR2 is FQGNSA. The CDR3 has 13 amino acids. The CDR3 loop reads CASSRAKPYEQYF. CDR3 nucleotides: TGTGCCAGCAGCCGGGCAAAACCCTACGAGCAGTACTTC.

The chain uses TRBV28 and TRBJ2-7, with TRBD2 identical over 7 bases. CDR1 and CDR2 from the germline V gene are MDHEN and SYDVKM. The CDR3 loop spans 12 amino acids. With 5 bases clipped from V and 5 bases from J, the junction kept 3 bases outside the gene matches. The CDR3, as DNA: TGTGCCAGCAGTAAGGGAGGGGACGAGCAGTACTTC. Amino acid sequence: CASSKGGDEQYF.

The rearrangement joins TRBV7-2 to TRBJ2-3, with unresolved D. This CDR3 has 17 amino acids. Trimming removed 0 bases at V and 6 bases at J, with 19 bases between. The germline V gene has CDR1 SGHTA and CDR2 FQGNSA. CDR3 DNA sequence: TGTGCCAGCAGCTTAGCGCTTACTTTTCCCCCCCTTGATACGCAGTATTTT. This codes for CASSLALTFPPLDTQYF. The whole variable domain, filled in from reference TRBV7-2 and TRBJ2-3, reads GAGVSQSPSNKVTEKGKDVELRCDPISGHTALYWYRQSLGQGLEFLIYFQGNSAPDKSGLPSDRFSAERTGGSVSTLTIQRTQQEDSAVYLCASSLALTFPPLDTQYFGPGTRLTVL.

The V gene is TRBV5-5, the J gene TRBJ1-2; possible D gene TRBD1, 5 bases. The CDR3 is 13 amino acids. V was pared by 0 bases and J by 8 bases, with 11 bases between. Germline assignment: CDR1 SGHKS and CDR2 YYEKEE (reference sequence). The CDR3 protein is CASSLGDGKGYTF. CDR3 coding DNA: TGTGCCAGCAGCTTGGGGGACGGGAAAGGCTACACCTTC.

V usage is TRBV2 and J usage is TRBJ1-6, with a weak D call TRBD1 (5 bases). V was pared by 7 bases and J by 0 bases, with 13 bases between. This CDR3 spans 16 amino acids. Germline V gene sequence: CDR1 SNHLY, CDR2 FYNNEI. The CDR3 sequence: CASKTGLSSYNSPLHF. DNA for the CDR3: TGTGCCAGCAAAACAGGCCTGAGCTCCTATAATTCACCCCTCCACTTT.